This T cell receptor beta chain appears in the sequencing data of a study of blood T cell repertoires in COVID-19 (TCRdb year 2020). About the full investigation: Samples covering the acute and convalescent phases of COVID-19 were provided by collaborators in the United States, Italy and Spain. Samples came from the ongoing ImmuneRACE study (first 160 participants) plus 1,254 subjects from 6 global collaborators. Where available, HLA class I and class II types were taken from metadata supplied by the sample provider and were not determined by assay-based typing. The prospective study material was composed of cDNA or gDNA derived from T cells, B-cell-depleted T cells, or PBMCs. The repertoires were made available in a free public database intended to serve as a resource for research on the immune response to SARS-CoV-2. The dataset comprised deeply sampled blood TCRbeta repertoires from subjects exposed to, actively infected with, or recovered from COVID-19. Nearly every sample came with metadata listing a de-identified subject ID, COVID-19 status, age in years and sex. What the authors observed across the whole study: How much clinical and demographic metadata was included differed by source and by participant, and the metadata was provided uncurated.

Here V drops 2 bases and J drops 0 bases, and the junction holds 7 bases not matched to any gene. From the cysteine through the phenylalanine, the CDR3 covers 18 amino acids. Just CDR3 DNA is preserved here, 54 bases in frame from base 1. CDR1 and CDR2 are read off the germline V gene as SNHLY and FYNNEI. TCRbeta CDR3 regions were amplified from genomic DNA by means of the immunoSEQ Assay, a bias-controlled multiplex PCR. The authors' analysis ran thus. The number of nucleated cells in each sample was estimated by amplification of reference gene primers within the assay. To quantify the absolute abundance of each unique TCRbeta CDR3 rearrangement, sequence reads were collapsed and filtered. Productive Simpson clonality was computed per sample as the square root of Simpson's diversity index over productive rearrangements. TCRdb carries this immuneACCESS record with in-frame sequences only. Its versions omit some clonotypes, under half of them owing to an unresolved V gene in the studies checked, with the rest unexplained. D and trimming were read from the DNA, whereas the V and J calls and clone size are those reported in that table. Counted in this sample were about 56,000 clones; about 91% of them appeared once. The ten top clones hold 43% of the sample.

At one collaborating source in Seattle, patients were enrolled during active infection and were followed longitudinally through the course of disease. Collaborating institutions collected whole blood in K2EDTA tubes following their own protocols. For TCRbeta analysis, collaborators shipped samples as frozen whole blood, isolated PBMCs, or DNA extracted from either of those sample types. With regard to this clone: What antigen it recognizes has not been identified. The input lacks base qualities; no much larger clone sits a single base away.

The V and J segments used are TRBV2 and TRBJ1-6, and TRBD1 aligns with 7 junction nucleotides. This sequence originates from a woman in her sixties with COVID-19, enrolled during active disease. Sequencing input: peripheral blood. CDR3 protein: CASSESGQTSSYNSPLHF. The DNA is TGTGCCAGCAGTGAATCGGGACAGACGAGCTCCTATAATTCACCCCTCCACTTT.